These T cell receptor beta chains were read from a single sample in a study of T-cell reconstitution after alpha-beta-depleted transplantation in children. TCRdb reanalysed the PCR reads using MiXCR and keeps one entry per CDR3 protein. This sample yields 500,000 to 650,000 distinct CDR3 sequences, of which 10% to 12% are seen a single time; roughly 15% belongs to the top ten. The sequenced sample was PBMCs, mostly from graft donor cells, obtained 180 days after TCRalphabeta/CD19-depleted stem cell transplant. Receptors originate from a female patient under 10 years old who had a stem cell transplant for aplastic anemia, so the T cells may come from the graft donor. Both conserved end residues are part of each CDR3. The D gene is left open where the match is weak.

cdr3_aa,v_call,j_call,d_call
CASSQSLGVSYNEQFF,TRBV3-1,TRBJ2-1,-
CASSYSTGLGEKLFF,TRBV6-5,TRBJ1-4,-
CASSGSVRVREVEQYF,TRBV5-1,TRBJ2-7,TRBD2
CSARIPYRGYNEQFF,TRBV20-1,TRBJ2-1,TRBD1
CASTKGTTYSEQFF,TRBV21-1,TRBJ2-1,-
CSARDRGAGGNNEQFF,TRBV20-1,TRBJ2-1,TRBD2
CATSVGTGELFF,TRBV24-1,TRBJ2-2,-
CASTLGLAGGPSGANVLTF,TRBV19,TRBJ2-6,TRBD2
CASTPGGTQETQYF,TRBV6-1,TRBJ2-5,-
CASSAQLAGGYNEQFF,TRBV7-2,TRBJ2-1,TRBD2
CASSLTGTNLRGQFF,TRBV7-2,TRBJ2-1,TRBD2
CASSLYRTPYTEAFF,TRBV28,TRBJ1-1,-
CSATDRNNSPLHF,TRBV20-1,TRBJ1-6,-
CASSLVSTGGGYTF,TRBV7-2,TRBJ1-2,TRBD1
CASRDITEAFF,TRBV6-1,TRBJ1-1,-
CASSLAIPRTTIYF,TRBV11-2,TRBJ1-3,-
CASRDRAHEQYF,TRBV6-1,TRBJ2-7,TRBD1
CAWGRSGNTIYF,TRBV30,TRBJ1-3,-
CASSLAGTSGSERSYEQYF,TRBV11-1,TRBJ2-7,TRBD2
CASSRLRGNTEAFF,TRBV12-3/TRBV12-4,TRBJ1-1,-
CASSPRTSGNRNNEQFF,TRBV4-2,TRBJ2-1,TRBD2
CASRTDSGNEQFF,TRBV5-1,TRBJ2-1,-
CASSFEASFLNEQFF,TRBV7-8,TRBJ2-1,-
CASSQGRPDQPQHF,TRBV5-5,TRBJ1-5,-
CASSLVGKAWETQYF,TRBV12-3/TRBV12-4,TRBJ2-5,-
CASSKQGSFYNEQFF,TRBV6-1,TRBJ2-1,TRBD1
CAISERGAGEKLFF,TRBV10-3,TRBJ1-4,-
CASSQPGGVSTDTQYF,TRBV6-2/TRBV6-3,TRBJ2-3,-